This T cell receptor (beta chain) was recovered during a study of blood T cell repertoires in COVID-19. Whole-study context: Specimens from acute and convalescent COVID-19 originated in the United States, Italy and Spain.

Germline V gene data show CDR1 as SGHAT and CDR2 as FQNNGV. The CDR3 consists of 13 residues. V lost 5 bases and J lost 2, with 9 bases in between. Original analysis: Quantification of nucleated cells was approximated via reference gene primer amplification. The data were produced by immunoSEQ multiplex PCR, yet TCRdb's version contains in-frame clones alone and is incomplete. The DNA was the basis for D and trimming; V, J and clone size are from that table. The top ten clones hold around 9.9% of a sample with approximately 170,000 clones, approximately 80% of them seen once. The chain couples TRBV11-2 to TRBJ1-2, with D perhaps matching TRBD1 (6 bases). The clonotype originates from a human donor in a cohort sampled during active COVID-19. Sequenced input: peripheral blood. CDR3 in amino acids: CASSPDRNYGYTF. The DNA for the CDR3 is TGTGCCAGCAGCCCCGACAGGAACTATGGCTACACCTTC.